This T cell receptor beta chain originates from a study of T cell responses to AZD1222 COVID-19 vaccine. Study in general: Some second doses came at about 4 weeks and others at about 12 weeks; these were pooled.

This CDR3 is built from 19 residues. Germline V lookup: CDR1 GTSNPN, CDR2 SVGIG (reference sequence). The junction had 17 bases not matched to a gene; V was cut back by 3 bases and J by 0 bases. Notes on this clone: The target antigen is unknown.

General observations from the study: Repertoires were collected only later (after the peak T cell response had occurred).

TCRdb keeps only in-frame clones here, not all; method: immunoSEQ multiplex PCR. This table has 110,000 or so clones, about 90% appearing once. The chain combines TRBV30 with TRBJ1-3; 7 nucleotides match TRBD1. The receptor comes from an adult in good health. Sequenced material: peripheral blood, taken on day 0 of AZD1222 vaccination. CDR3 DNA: TGTGCCTGGAGACCTTACTCCGGGACAGCGACTTACTCTGGAAACACCATATATTTT. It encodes CAWRPYSGTATYSGNTIYF.